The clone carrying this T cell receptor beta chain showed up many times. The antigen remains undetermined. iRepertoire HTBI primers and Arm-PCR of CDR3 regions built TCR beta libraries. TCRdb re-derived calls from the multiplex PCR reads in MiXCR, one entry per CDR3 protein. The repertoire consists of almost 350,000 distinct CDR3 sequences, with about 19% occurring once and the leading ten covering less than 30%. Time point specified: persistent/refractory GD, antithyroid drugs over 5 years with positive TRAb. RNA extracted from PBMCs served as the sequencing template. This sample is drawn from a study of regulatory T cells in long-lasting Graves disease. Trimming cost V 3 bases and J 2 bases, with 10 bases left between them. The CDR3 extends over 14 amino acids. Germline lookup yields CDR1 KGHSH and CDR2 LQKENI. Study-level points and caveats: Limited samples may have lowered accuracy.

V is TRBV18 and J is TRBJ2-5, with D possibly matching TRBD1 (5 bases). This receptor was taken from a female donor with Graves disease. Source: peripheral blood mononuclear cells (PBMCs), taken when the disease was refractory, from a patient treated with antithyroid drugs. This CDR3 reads CASSPRQRQETQYF. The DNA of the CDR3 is TGTGCCAGCTCACCCCGACAGCGTCAAGAGACCCAGTACTTC. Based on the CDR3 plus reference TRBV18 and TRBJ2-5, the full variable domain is NAGVMQNPRHLVRRRGQEARLRCSPMKGHSHVYWYRQLPEEGLKFMVYLQKENIIDESGMPKERFSAEFPKEGPSILRIQQVVRGDSAAYFCASSPRQRQETQYFGPGTRLLVL.